These 17 T cell receptor beta chains were all obtained from the same sample, sequenced in a study of a mutant IDH1 vaccine in newly diagnosed glioma. The time point was: week 11, during vaccination. It was 300 ug of mutant IDH1 20-mer peptide that made up each vaccine dose, given with topical imiquimod. No antigen has been assigned to these receptors. TCRdb keeps only in-frame clones here, not all; method: immunoSEQ multiplex PCR. Of under 150,000 clones listed, around 90% are singletons. This specimen was PBMCs, taken from a glioma patient whose treatment included an IDH1 peptide vaccine. These TCRs come from a woman in her 50s with glioma.

The rearrangement links TRBV5-1 to TRBJ2-7; D remains ambiguous. V dropped 3 bases and J dropped 0 bases, with 10 bases sitting between them. This CDR3 has 14 residues. Germline CDR1 reads SGHRS; CDR2 reads YFSETQ. As DNA, the CDR3 is TGCGCCAGCAGCTGGACGGTAAGCTCCTACGAGCAGTACTTC. This encodes CASSWTVSSYEQYF.

The J gene is TRBJ2-5, the V gene TRBV5-1, with no clear D. V lost 5 bases and J lost 3, with 11 bases in between. The CDR3 is 13 residues long. Germline assignment: CDR1 SGHRS and CDR2 YFSETQ. The CDR3 loop is CASRWQAEETQYF. The CDR3 DNA reads as TGCGCCAGCAGATGGCAGGCCGAAGAGACCCAGTACTTC.

This clone has more than one count but fewer than ten. V is TRBV21-1 and J is TRBJ1-2; TRBD1 is the table's D call, not checked against the DNA. TRBV21-1 is a pseudogene locus. This CDR3 is built from 17 residues. Written as DNA, the CDR3 is TGTGCCAGCAGCAAAGGGGGGGGACAGGGCCATGACTATGGCTACACCTTC. Amino acid sequence: CASSKGGGQGHDYGYTF.

In its sample, this clone was seen once. V is TRBV7-8 and J is TRBJ2-1; D is ambiguous. The CDR3 extends over 17 amino acids. Trimming shortened V by 2 bases and J by 0 bases, and 14 bases separated the two germline ends. CDR1 and CDR2 (germline): SGHVS, FQNEAQ. The CDR3 is CASSLNPRISSYNEQFF. The CDR3 DNA sequence: TGTGCCAGCAGCTTAAATCCGCGGATAAGCTCCTACAATGAGCAGTTCTTC.

Points on this clone: Relative to the germline gene, one junction end is altered; a read error may explain this. The chain links TRBV6-1 to TRBJ2-7; 9 bases agree with TRBD1. In germline, CDR1 is MNHNS, CDR2 SASEGT. The CDR3 consists of 12 residues. DNA of the CDR3: TGTGCCTGCAGGGACAGGGCCCACGAGCAGTACTTC. Translated: CACRDRAHEQYF.

A word on this clone: The same CDR3 is also encoded by other DNA sequences in this sample. The chain joins TRBV7-9 to TRBJ2-7; D perhaps matches TRBD1 (5 bases). V lost 0 bases and J 4 bases, leaving 13 bases between the germline ends. Germline V lookup: CDR1 SEHNR, CDR2 FQNEAQ (reference sequence). This CDR3 is built from 15 residues. The CDR3, as DNA: TGTGCCAGCAGCTTAGCGGTGGGGCGGTTTTACGAGCAGTACTTC. This encodes CASSLAVGRFYEQYF.

The chain joins TRBV5-1 to TRBJ2-2, with D possibly TRBD1 on 6 matching bases. The V gene lost 3 bases and the J gene lost 4 bases, with 13 bases spanning the gap. There are 15 residues in the CDR3. Germline values: CDR1 SGHRS, CDR2 YFSETQ. The CDR3 sequence: CASSSGQTSTGELFF. CDR3 nucleotide sequence: TGCGCCAGCAGCTCCGGACAGACCAGCACCGGGGAGCTGTTTTTT.

The chain carries TRBV27 and TRBJ2-5, with TRBD2 as a possible D gene (6 bases). The end of the DNA aligns better with TRBJ2-7, so the J call may be wrong. The CDR3 sequence is 13 residues long. Germline CDR1 is MNHEY and CDR2 is SMNVEV (reference sequence). The CDR3 loop reads CASSSGVNYEQYF. CDR3 sequence (DNA): TGTGCCAGCAGTTCGGGGGTGAACTACGAGCAGTACTTC.

The chain carries TRBV20-1 and TRBJ2-7; tentative D call: TRBD1 (5 bases). This CDR3 contains 11 residues. Trimming shortened V by 6 bases and J by 3 bases, and 9 bases separated the two germline ends. Per the germline V gene, CDR1 is DFQATT and CDR2 is SNEGSKA (reference sequence). The chain's CDR3 is CSAGVRYEQYF. DNA for the CDR3: TGCAGTGCAGGGGTGCGCTACGAGCAGTACTTC.

The chain has TRBV6-5 and TRBJ2-1; D ambiguous. The CDR3 spans 13 residues. Germline lookup yields CDR1 MNHEY and CDR2 SVGAGI. The germline V and J ends were trimmed by 0 bases and 8 bases, with 8 bases remaining between them. CDR3 sequence: CASSYSWSDEQFF. The CDR3 DNA reads as TGTGCCAGCAGTTACTCTTGGAGCGATGAGCAGTTCTTC.

Only a few counts were recorded for this clone. The chain links TRBV7-9 to TRBJ2-1; 15 bases line up with TRBD2. The CDR3 has 15 amino acids. CDR1 is SEHNR and CDR2 is FQNEAQ in the germline V gene (reference sequence). The junction had 2 bases not matched to a gene; V was cut back by 3 bases and J by 8 bases. Written as DNA, the CDR3 is TGTGCCAGCAGCTTGGGACTAGCGGGAGGTCATGAGCAGTTCTTC. It codes for CASSLGLAGGHEQFF.

V usage is TRBV7-8 and J usage is TRBJ1-1; D unresolved. The CDR3 sequence is 14 residues long. CDR1 SGHVS and CDR2 FQNEAQ come from the germline V gene. The V gene lost 5 bases and the J gene lost 3 bases, with 13 bases spanning the gap. The CDR3 protein is CASSALGLDTEAFF. The CDR3, as DNA: TGTGCCAGCAGCGCCCTCGGGTTGGACACTGAAGCTTTCTTT. Looking up the rest from reference TRBV7-8 and TRBJ1-1 gives the full variable domain: GAGVSQSPRYKVAKRGQDVALRCDPISGHVSLFWYQQALGQGPEFLTYFQNEAQLDKSGLPSDRFFAERPEGSVSTLKIQRTQQEDSAVYLCASSALGLDTEAFFGQGTRLTVV.

This chain links TRBV5-1 with TRBJ1-6; 8 bases agree with TRBD1. Germline loops: CDR1 SGHRS, CDR2 YFSETQ. This CDR3 spans 15 amino acids. V lost 5 bases and J lost 6; bases outside the gene matches: 7. The CDR3 here is CASRNPQGANSPLHF. As DNA, the CDR3 is TGCGCCAGCAGGAATCCGCAGGGGGCTAATTCACCCCTCCACTTT.

V is TRBV6-5 and J is TRBJ1-5, with D tentatively TRBD1 (5 bases). Germline assignment: CDR1 MNHEY and CDR2 SVGAGI. V shed 0 bases and J shed 7 bases, with 13 bases lying between them. CDR3 length equals 15 residues. In DNA form, the CDR3 reads TGTGCCAGCAGTTACTCGCAGGGTCGCATCCAGCCCCAGCATTTT. Translating it yields CASSYSQGRIQPQHF.

This sequence joins TRBV9 and TRBJ2-5, with D tentatively TRBD1 or TRBD2 (5 bases each). V was cut by 2 bases and J by 5 bases, with 13 bases left in between. This CDR3 contains 14 residues. Germline values: CDR1 SGDLS, CDR2 YYNGEE. Written as DNA, the CDR3 is TGTGCCAGCAGCGTCACCGGGACCAGGGAGACCCAGTACTTC. Translation gives CASSVTGTRETQYF.

This clone was seen once. The chain couples TRBV9 to TRBJ1-2; D gene unclear. This CDR3 has 13 residues. CDR1 and CDR2 from the germline V gene are SGDLS and YYNGEE. V gave up 4 bases and J gave up 0 bases, with 7 bases separating them. CDR3 region: CASSTPPNYGYTF. The DNA of the CDR3 is TGTGCCAGCAGCACCCCGCCTAACTATGGCTACACCTTC.

The chain is built from TRBV18 and TRBJ1-5, with D possibly being TRBD1 (6 bases). V was trimmed by 6 bases and J by 1 base, leaving 10 bases between them. CDR3 length equals 14 residues. Germline V CDR1 and CDR2: KGHSH, LQKENI. The CDR3 region is CASSRGESNQPQHF. CDR3 nucleotide sequence: TGTGCCAGCTCGAGGGGGGAAAGCAATCAGCCCCAGCATTTT.